This is a list of T cell receptor beta chains from one sample in a study of blood T cell repertoires in COVID-19. Sequenced by immunoSEQ multiplex PCR; TCRdb stores in-frame clones only, minus some. The table has 240,000 or so clones, about 80% seen once. Sequenced sample: peripheral blood. The receptor source for this set is a woman older than 75 with acute or convalescent COVID-19. The CDR3 runs from the conserved cysteine through the conserved F or W. D genes are given only for firm matches. The size entry is marked missing in some rows and otherwise reads once, few, many or a size class.

cdr3_aa	cdr3_nt	j_call	d_call	clone_size	v_call
CASSRTGQRNQPQHF	TGTGCCAGTAGTAGGACCGGACAGCGCAATCAGCCCCAGCATTTT	TRBJ1-5	NA	NA	TRBV19
CASTRDKGSSTDTQYF	TGTGCCAGCACCCGGGACAAGGGGAGTAGCACAGATACGCAGTATTTT	TRBJ2-3	NA	NA	TRBV28
CASSVGGPETQYF	TGTGCCAGCAGCGTAGGCGGGCCCGAGACCCAGTACTTC	TRBJ2-5	NA	NA	TRBV9
CASSQGGKGEKLFF	TGCGCCAGCAGCCAAGGCGGGAAGGGTGAAAAACTGTTTTTT	TRBJ1-4	NA	NA	TRBV4-1
CASSRAGGLSGNTIYF	TGTGCCAGCAGCCGTGCAGGGGGTCTCTCTGGAAACACCATATATTTT	TRBJ1-3	TRBD1	NA	TRBV9
CASRIGGSSYNEQFF	TGTGCCAGCAGGATCGGGGGGAGCTCCTACAATGAGCAGTTCTTC	TRBJ2-1	TRBD2	NA	TRBV6-5
CASTVPSGTGANVLTF	TGTGCCAGCACCGTCCCCTCGGGGACTGGGGCCAACGTCCTGACTTTC	TRBJ2-6	NA	NA	TRBV6-6
CASSRQGVEKLFF	TGTGCCAGCAGCCGACAGGGAGTTGAAAAACTGTTTTTT	TRBJ1-4	TRBD1	NA	TRBV3-1/TRBV3-2
CASSQEERGGANTGELFF	TGTGCCAGCAGCCAAGAGGAGCGGGGGGGAGCGAACACCGGGGAGCTGTTTTTT	TRBJ2-2	TRBD2	NA	TRBV3-1/TRBV3-2
CASSLTGRENIQYF	TGTGCCAGCAGTTTAACGGGAAGGGAAAACATTCAGTACTTC	TRBJ2-4	NA	once	TRBV28
CASSYPGQKETQYF	TGTGCCAGCAGTTACCCGGGACAGAAAGAGACCCAGTACTTC	TRBJ2-5	TRBD1	NA	TRBV6-6
CASRPDRGSYEQYF	TGTGCCAGCAGGCCCGACAGGGGCTCCTACGAGCAGTACTTC	TRBJ2-7	TRBD1	few	TRBV7-6
CASSQNRGNTIYF	TGTGCCAGCAGCCAAAACAGGGGAAACACCATATATTTT	TRBJ1-3	NA	NA	TRBV3-1/TRBV3-2
CAWKTDRGWAKNIQYF	TGTGCCTGGAAAACAGACAGGGGATGGGCCAAAAACATTCAGTACTTC	TRBJ2-4	TRBD1	NA	TRBV30
CASSLAGQLQETQYF	TGTGCCAGCAGCTTAGCCGGACAGCTGCAAGAGACCCAGTACTTC	TRBJ2-5	NA	NA	TRBV7-6
CASSPGHPSTDTQYF	TGTGCCAGTAGTCCGGGACACCCTAGCACAGATACGCAGTATTTT	TRBJ2-3	NA	once	TRBV19
CASSQPGGGSGNTIYF	TGCGCCAGCAGCCAACCCGGGGGGGGCTCTGGAAACACCATATATTTT	TRBJ1-3	NA	NA	TRBV4-1
CASSPQGADTEAFF	TGCGCCAGCAGCCCACAGGGGGCCGACACTGAAGCTTTCTTT	TRBJ1-1	TRBD1	NA	TRBV5-1
CAGGQTNTGELFF	TGTGCCGGGGGACAGACGAACACCGGGGAGCTGTTTTTT	TRBJ2-2	TRBD1	NA	TRBV19
CAISELRTNSPLHF	TGTGCCATCAGTGAGCTCAGAACGAATTCACCCCTCCACTTT	TRBJ1-6	NA	NA	TRBV10-3
CASSPMSKNIQYF	TGTGCCAGCAGCCCTATGTCCAAAAACATTCAGTACTTC	TRBJ2-4	NA	NA	TRBV7-8
CASSQDRVGTEAFF	TGTGCCAGCAGCCAGGACAGGGTTGGCACTGAAGCTTTCTTT	TRBJ1-1	TRBD1	NA	TRBV11-2
CASSLDRTQPQHF	TGTGCCAGCAGTCTGGACAGGACTCAGCCCCAGCATTTT	TRBJ1-5	TRBD1	NA	TRBV7-2
CASSPPGKRGDEQYF	TGTGCCAGCAGTCCCCCAGGGAAGCGGGGGGACGAGCAGTACTTC	TRBJ2-7	TRBD2	NA	TRBV28
CAISGNPRGYGYTF	TGTGCCATCAGTGGTAACCCCAGGGGCTATGGCTACACCTTC	TRBJ1-2	NA	NA	TRBV10-3
CASTGQGIIYGYTF	TGTGCCAGTACCGGGCAGGGGATTATCTATGGCTACACCTTC	TRBJ1-2	NA	NA	TRBV19
CASSLEQGSPTMSEQYF	TGCGCCAGCAGCTTGGAACAGGGTAGCCCCACGATGTCCGAGCAGTACTTC	TRBJ2-7	NA	NA	TRBV5-1
CASSLEVGGSVDEQFF	TGTGCCAGCAGCTTAGAGGTGGGAGGGTCGGTCGATGAGCAGTTCTTC	TRBJ2-1	TRBD2	NA	TRBV7-9
CASSFGTGSLSPPNQPQHF	TGTGCCAGCAGCTTCGGGACAGGTTCCTTATCACCCCCAAATCAGCCCCAGCATTTT	TRBJ1-5	TRBD1	NA	TRBV6-6
CAIKGVGDTIYF	TGTGCCATCAAGGGGGTGGGAGACACCATATATTTT	TRBJ1-3	NA	NA	TRBV10-3
CASSSIQEGETQYF	TGTGCCAGCAGCTCCATCCAGGAAGGAGAGACCCAGTACTTC	TRBJ2-5	NA	NA	TRBV5-4
CASSSTVPGGSTEAFF	TGTGCCAGCAGTTCCACTGTCCCGGGGGGGAGCACTGAAGCTTTCTTT	TRBJ1-1	NA	NA	TRBV28
CASSPTGDSYEQYF	TGTGCCAGCAGCCCCACGGGAGACTCCTACGAGCAGTACTTC	TRBJ2-7	NA	NA	TRBV5-4
CASSQLSVNTEAFF	TGTGCCAGCAGCCAACTGTCCGTGAACACTGAAGCTTTCTTT	TRBJ1-1	NA	NA	TRBV3-1/TRBV3-2
CASSQDQDQPQHF	TGTGCCAGCTCCCAGGATCAAGATCAGCCCCAGCATTTT	TRBJ1-5	NA	NA	TRBV18
CAISESRGDSTGELFF	TGTGCCATCAGTGAGTCAAGGGGCGATAGCACCGGGGAGCTGTTTTTT	TRBJ2-2	NA	NA	TRBV10-3
CASRGGGLDTGELFF	TGTGCCAGTAGGGGTGGAGGGCTTGACACCGGGGAGCTGTTTTTT	TRBJ2-2	NA	few	TRBV19
CASSLEGEQFF	TGTGCCAGCAGCTTAGAGGGGGAACAGTTCTTC	TRBJ2-1	NA	NA	TRBV13
CASSPSGGGLGEKLFF	TGCGCCAGCAGCCCCTCCGGGGGAGGTCTGGGTGAAAAACTGTTTTTT	TRBJ1-4	NA	NA	TRBV5-1
CASSLRTGGQTLNTEAFF	TGCGCCAGCAGCCTTCGTACAGGGGGGCAAACCTTGAACACTGAAGCTTTCTTT	TRBJ1-1	TRBD1	NA	TRBV4-1
CASTTGYNEQFF	TGTGCCAGTACTACAGGCTACAATGAGCAGTTCTTC	TRBJ2-1	NA	NA	TRBV19
CASSLGRDRGPHGYTF	TGTGCCAGCAGCTTGGGGAGGGACAGGGGTCCTCATGGCTACACCTTC	TRBJ1-2	TRBD1	NA	TRBV5-4
CASSPPLAGLQETQYF	TGCGCCAGCAGCCCGCCGCTAGCGGGGTTACAAGAGACCCAGTACTTC	TRBJ2-5	TRBD2	NA	TRBV5-1
CASSLKQGAYNEQFF	TGTGCCAGCAGCCTCAAACAGGGGGCATACAATGAGCAGTTCTTC	TRBJ2-1	TRBD1	NA	TRBV5-8
CSVEWSAPRGTQYF	TGCAGCGTTGAATGGAGCGCACCGCGTGGGACCCAGTACTTC	TRBJ2-5	NA	NA	TRBV29-1
CAWGLAGGPGELFF	TGTGCCTGGGGACTAGCGGGGGGGCCCGGGGAGCTGTTTTTT	TRBJ2-2	TRBD2	NA	TRBV30
CASSIGGQGNTEAFF	TGTGCCAGTAGTATTGGGGGACAGGGGAACACTGAAGCTTTCTTT	TRBJ1-1	TRBD1	NA	TRBV19
CASSFSSGVQETQYF	TGTGCCAGCAGCTTCTCTAGCGGGGTCCAAGAGACCCAGTACTTC	TRBJ2-5	TRBD2	NA	TRBV7-9
CASSSNLRVSPLHF	TGTGCCAGCAGCTCCAACCTCAGGGTCTCACCCCTCCACTTT	TRBJ1-6	NA	NA	TRBV11-2
CASSPYVDRGYNEQFF	TGTGCCAGCAGCCCTTATGTAGACAGGGGATACAATGAGCAGTTCTTC	TRBJ2-1	TRBD1	NA	TRBV9
CASSSDSSGYGYTF	TGTGCCAGCAGCTCGGACTCAAGCGGCTATGGCTACACCTTC	TRBJ1-2	NA	once	TRBV7-2
CASSPVGGSDQPQHF	TGTGCCAGCAGTCCCGTCGGGGGATCGGATCAGCCCCAGCATTTT	TRBJ1-5	NA	NA	TRBV5-5
CASSPITVWNTEAFF	TGTGCCAGCTCACCAATAACAGTCTGGAACACTGAAGCTTTCTTT	TRBJ1-1	NA	NA	TRBV18
CASSEPGLVTYPRTDTQYF	TGCGCCAGCAGTGAACCGGGACTAGTGACTTACCCCCGCACAGATACGCAGTATTTT	TRBJ2-3	TRBD2	few	TRBV10-1
CASIMSPLSYEQYF	TGTGCCAGCATTATGAGCCCTCTTTCCTACGAGCAGTACTTC	TRBJ2-7	NA	NA	TRBV14